Here is one T cell receptor beta chain with its context. Antigen: not known. After autologous stem cell transplantation all patients relapsed, and prior brentuximab vedotin exposure differed between cohorts. These data originate in a study of PD-1 blockade in classical Hodgkin lymphoma. Study conclusions and caveats: The study reported lower baseline TCR diversity in newly diagnosed patients than in healthy donors. After ASCT, patients who started nivolumab under 1 year later were excluded. Unlike CD8+ TCR diversity, which did not rise significantly by C4D1, CD4+ TCR diversity did. Complete responders entered with baseline diversity on par with newly diagnosed patients, the results showed.

The method was immunoSEQ multiplex PCR; TCRdb's version includes in-frame clones alone and lacks a portion of them. Among fewer than 30,000 clones listed, over 80% were seen once. CDR3 length equals 13 residues. Trimming shortened V by 5 bases and J by 2 bases, and 10 bases separated the two germline ends. Germline loops: CDR1 MDHEN, CDR2 SYDVKM. The sequence was obtained from a human donor with classical Hodgkin lymphoma. The rearrangement uses TRBV28 and TRBJ2-7; no clear D gene. The material sequenced was peripheral blood mononuclear cells (PBMCs), taken before the second cycle of nivolumab. The CDR3 spells CASSLTQAYEQYF. The CDR3 DNA reads TGTGCCAGCAGTCTTACCCAGGCCTACGAGCAGTACTTC.